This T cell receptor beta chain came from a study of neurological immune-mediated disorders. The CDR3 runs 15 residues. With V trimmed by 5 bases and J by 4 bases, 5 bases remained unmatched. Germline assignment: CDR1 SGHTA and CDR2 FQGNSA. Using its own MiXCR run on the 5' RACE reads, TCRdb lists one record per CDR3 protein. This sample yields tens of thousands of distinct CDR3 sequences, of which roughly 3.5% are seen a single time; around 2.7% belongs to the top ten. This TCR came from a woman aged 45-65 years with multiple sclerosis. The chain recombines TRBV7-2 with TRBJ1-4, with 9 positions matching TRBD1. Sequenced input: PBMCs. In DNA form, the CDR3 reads TGTGCCAGCAGCGTACAGGGGGCCCTTAATGAAAAACTGTTTTTT. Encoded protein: CASSVQGALNEKLFF.